The present T cell receptor beta chain was sequenced within a study of blood T cell repertoires in COVID-19. Data came from immunoSEQ multiplex PCR; TCRdb stores just in-frame clones and leaves some out. The sample has 60,000 or so clones; around 87% are singletons. Germline V gives CDR1 SGHAT, CDR2 FQNNGV. The CDR3 length is 14 residues. V lost 5 bases and J 9 bases, leaving 14 bases between the germline ends. The chain recombines TRBV11-2 with TRBJ1-6; D gene ambiguous. The TCR comes from a man aged 55 to 70 with acute or convalescent COVID-19. The sample consisted of peripheral blood. As DNA, the CDR3 is TGTGCCAGCAGCCGCACAGCGGAGGGTTCACCCCTCCACTTT. Residues: CASSRTAEGSPLHF.